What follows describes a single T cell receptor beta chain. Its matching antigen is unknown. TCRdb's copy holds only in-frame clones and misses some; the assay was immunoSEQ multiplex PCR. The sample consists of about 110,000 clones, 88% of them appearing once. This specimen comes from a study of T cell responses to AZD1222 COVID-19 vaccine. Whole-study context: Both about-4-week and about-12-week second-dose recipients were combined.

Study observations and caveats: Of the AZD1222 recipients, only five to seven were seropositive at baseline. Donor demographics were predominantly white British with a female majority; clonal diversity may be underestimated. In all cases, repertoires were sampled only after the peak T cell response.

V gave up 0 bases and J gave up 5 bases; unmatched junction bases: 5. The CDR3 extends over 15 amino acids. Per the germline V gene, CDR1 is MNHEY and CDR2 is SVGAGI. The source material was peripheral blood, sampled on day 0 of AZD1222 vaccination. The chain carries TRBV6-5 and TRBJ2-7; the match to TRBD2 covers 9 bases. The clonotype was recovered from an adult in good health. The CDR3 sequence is CASSYSPSGNNEQYF. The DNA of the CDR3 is TGTGCCAGCAGTTACTCACCTAGCGGGAACAACGAGCAGTACTTC.